The sequence of this TCR beta chain was determined in a study of T cells after yellow fever vaccination. General observations from the study: When the response was secondary, it was weaker but reached its peak faster, day 5 versus 15. The study noted that FACS-sorted repertoires could contain abundant clonotypes contaminating from the bulk population.

Unmatched junction bases numbered 13, after V lost 4 bases and J lost 7 bases. Germline V gene lookup returns CDR1 LNHNV and CDR2 YYDKDF (reference sequence). CDR3 size: 17 residues. This clonotype occurred a few times. Its antigen is undetermined. Each CDR3 protein gets one entry after TCRdb re-called the 5' RACE reads with MiXCR. The profile shows about 320,000 distinct CDR3 sequences, approximately 7% of them singletons. The input for sequencing was PBMCs, taken approximately 47 days after the first yellow fever vaccination. The chain has TRBV15 and TRBJ2-2, with TRBD1 identical over 9 bases. The sequence was obtained from a man between 18 and 35 years old who received the YFV17D yellow fever vaccine. The CDR3 nucleotides read TGTGCCACCAGCACAACCTGGACAGGGGAAGATAACGGGGAGCTGTTTTTT. Translated: CATSTTWTGEDNGELFF.